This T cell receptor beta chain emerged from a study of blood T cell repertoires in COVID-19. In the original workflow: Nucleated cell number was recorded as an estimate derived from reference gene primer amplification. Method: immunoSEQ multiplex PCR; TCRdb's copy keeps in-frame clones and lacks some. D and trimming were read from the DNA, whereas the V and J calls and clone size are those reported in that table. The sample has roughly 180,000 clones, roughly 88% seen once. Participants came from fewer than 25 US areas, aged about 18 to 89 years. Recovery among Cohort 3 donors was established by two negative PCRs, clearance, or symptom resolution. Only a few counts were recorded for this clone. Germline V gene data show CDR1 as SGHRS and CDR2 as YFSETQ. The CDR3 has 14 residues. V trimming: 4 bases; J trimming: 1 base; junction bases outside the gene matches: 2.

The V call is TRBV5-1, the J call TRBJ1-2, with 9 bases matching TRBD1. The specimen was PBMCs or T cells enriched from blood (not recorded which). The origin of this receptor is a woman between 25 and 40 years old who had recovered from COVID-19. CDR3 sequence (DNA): TGCGCCAGCAGCGTGGGACAGGGTAACTATGGCTACACCTTC. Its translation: CASSVGQGNYGYTF.